The rows below give T cell receptor beta chains drawn from one sample of a study of blood T cell repertoires in COVID-19. Assay: immunoSEQ multiplex PCR; the TCRdb copy retains only in-frame clones and omits some. The table has some 350,000 clones, 85% to 90% seen once. The sequencing input was peripheral blood. Receptor source: a woman in her forties or fifties with COVID-19, enrolled during active disease. The CDR3 runs from the conserved cysteine through the conserved F or W. D genes are given only for firm matches. Rows may omit the clone size; those that give it use once, few, many or a size class.

cdr3_nt: TGTGCCAGCAGTGATGGACTACAGGCCCAACCTGAGATGCAGTACTTC; cdr3_aa: CASSDGLQAQPEMQYF; v_call: TRBV2; j_call: TRBJ2-7; cdr3_length: 16; clone_size: once; d_call: NA
cdr3_nt: TGTGCCAGCAGCCAAGAAGGAGCTGGGGGCCCGAACACTGAAGCTTTCTTT; cdr3_aa: CASSQEGAGGPNTEAFF; v_call: TRBV14; j_call: TRBJ1-1; cdr3_length: 17; clone_size: NA; d_call: NA
cdr3_nt: TGTGCCAGCAGACCGGGTTCCGTAGACACCATATATTTT; cdr3_aa: CASRPGSVDTIYF; v_call: TRBV16; j_call: TRBJ1-3; cdr3_length: 13; clone_size: NA; d_call: NA
cdr3_nt: TGTGCCAGCAGCTTACCCGCCGGGGGGTTTCACAACTATGGCTACACCTTC; cdr3_aa: CASSLPAGGFHNYGYTF; v_call: TRBV7-2; j_call: TRBJ1-2; cdr3_length: 17; clone_size: once; d_call: NA
cdr3_nt: TGTGCCAGCAGCTTCGGGACAGGGACCCGCAATCAGCCCCAGCATTTT; cdr3_aa: CASSFGTGTRNQPQHF; v_call: TRBV5-6; j_call: TRBJ1-5; cdr3_length: 16; clone_size: many; d_call: TRBD1
cdr3_nt: TGTGCCAGCTCCCGGGTCGGGACTAGCGGCAATGAGCAGTTCTTC; cdr3_aa: CASSRVGTSGNEQFF; v_call: TRBV6-5; j_call: TRBJ2-1; cdr3_length: 15; clone_size: NA; d_call: TRBD2
cdr3_nt: TGCGCCAGCAGCCAGGGACAGAACTATGGCTACACCTTC; cdr3_aa: CASSQGQNYGYTF; v_call: TRBV4-1; j_call: TRBJ1-2; cdr3_length: 13; clone_size: once; d_call: TRBD1
cdr3_nt: TGTGCCAGCAGTTACTCTCCGGAGACCCAGTACTTC; cdr3_aa: CASSYSPETQYF; v_call: TRBV6-6; j_call: TRBJ2-5; cdr3_length: 12; clone_size: NA; d_call: NA
cdr3_nt: TGTGCCACCCGACAGAACTATGGCTACACCTTC; cdr3_aa: CATRQNYGYTF; v_call: TRBV2; j_call: TRBJ1-2; cdr3_length: 11; clone_size: NA; d_call: NA
cdr3_nt: TGTGCCACCAGTGACTACGGAGGACGGGAGCCCAATGAGCAGTTCTTC; cdr3_aa: CATSDYGGREPNEQFF; v_call: TRBV24-1; j_call: TRBJ2-1; cdr3_length: 16; clone_size: NA; d_call: NA
cdr3_nt: TGTGCCAGCAGCCAAGGTGGACAGTGGAATGAAAAACTGTTTTTT; cdr3_aa: CASSQGGQWNEKLFF; v_call: TRBV7-9; j_call: TRBJ1-4; cdr3_length: 15; clone_size: NA; d_call: NA
cdr3_nt: TGTGCCAGCAGCTTAGTGAGGGGCGGGAGTCAGCCCCAGCATTTT; cdr3_aa: CASSLVRGGSQPQHF; v_call: TRBV7-2; j_call: TRBJ1-5; cdr3_length: 15; clone_size: NA; d_call: NA
cdr3_nt: TGTGCCACCGGAACAGGGACACTATGGGGCACTGAAGCTTTCTTT; cdr3_aa: CATGTGTLWGTEAFF; v_call: TRBV15; j_call: TRBJ1-1; cdr3_length: 15; clone_size: once; d_call: NA
cdr3_nt: TGCGCCAGCAGCGTACGTAAAACAGGGACTAGCGTTAATGAGCAGTTCTTC; cdr3_aa: CASSVRKTGTSVNEQFF; v_call: TRBV5-1; j_call: TRBJ2-1; cdr3_length: 17; clone_size: once; d_call: TRBD2
cdr3_nt: TGTGCCAGCTCACCATGGGGCATGGCCCCGAACACTGAAGCTTTCTTT; cdr3_aa: CASSPWGMAPNTEAFF; v_call: TRBV18; j_call: TRBJ1-1; cdr3_length: 16; clone_size: NA; d_call: NA
cdr3_nt: TGTGCCACCAGTGATCGCCCTGTAGGGACACTCAATGAGCAGTTCTTC; cdr3_aa: CATSDRPVGTLNEQFF; v_call: TRBV24-1; j_call: TRBJ2-1; cdr3_length: 16; clone_size: NA; d_call: NA
cdr3_nt: TGTGCCAGCAGCTCGCCCGGGACAGGGGAGACCTACAATGAGCAGTTCTTC; cdr3_aa: CASSSPGTGETYNEQFF; v_call: TRBV7-9; j_call: TRBJ2-1; cdr3_length: 17; clone_size: NA; d_call: TRBD1
cdr3_nt: TGTGCCAGCAGCTCGGAGCGTAGTGGGGAGATCACCTTC; cdr3_aa: CASSSERSGEITF; v_call: TRBV6-5; j_call: TRBJ1-2; cdr3_length: 13; clone_size: once; d_call: NA
cdr3_nt: TGTGCCAGCATTACGGCGGGGCCGGGGACTGAAGCTTTCTTT; cdr3_aa: CASITAGPGTEAFF; v_call: TRBV6-5; j_call: TRBJ1-1; cdr3_length: 14; clone_size: NA; d_call: NA
cdr3_nt: TGCGCCAGCAGCCCGGACAGGGGTGGGGAGACCCAGTACTTC; cdr3_aa: CASSPDRGGETQYF; v_call: TRBV4-1; j_call: TRBJ2-5; cdr3_length: 14; clone_size: NA; d_call: TRBD1
cdr3_nt: TGTGCCAGCACCAGGGACAGGGCTAACTATGGCTACACCTTC; cdr3_aa: CASTRDRANYGYTF; v_call: TRBV2; j_call: TRBJ1-2; cdr3_length: 14; clone_size: few; d_call: TRBD1
cdr3_nt: TGTGCCAGCAGTGATTCTAGCGGGAGTGCCGGGGAGCTGTTTTTT; cdr3_aa: CASSDSSGSAGELFF; v_call: TRBV6-4; j_call: TRBJ2-2; cdr3_length: 15; clone_size: few; d_call: TRBD2
cdr3_nt: TGTGCCAGCAGCCCGGGGAGGGATAATGAAAAACTGTTTTTT; cdr3_aa: CASSPGRDNEKLFF; v_call: TRBV7-9; j_call: TRBJ1-4; cdr3_length: 14; clone_size: NA; d_call: NA
cdr3_nt: TGTGCCAGTAGTAATGGGAATATCAGGGGTCGCTCCGGAAACACCATATATTTT; cdr3_aa: CASSNGNIRGRSGNTIYF; v_call: TRBV19; j_call: TRBJ1-3; cdr3_length: 18; clone_size: NA; d_call: NA
cdr3_nt: TGTGCCAGCAGCCTGACAGGGTTACGAGCTAACTATGGCTACACCTTC; cdr3_aa: CASSLTGLRANYGYTF; v_call: TRBV14; j_call: TRBJ1-2; cdr3_length: 16; clone_size: NA; d_call: TRBD1
cdr3_nt: TGCGCCAGCAGCTTCACAGGGGCCCACTCCTACGAGCAGTACTTC; cdr3_aa: CASSFTGAHSYEQYF; v_call: TRBV5-1; j_call: TRBJ2-7; cdr3_length: 15; clone_size: NA; d_call: TRBD1
cdr3_nt: TGTGCCAGCAGCCGTGTTGGGGGGGATGAGACCCAGTACTTC; cdr3_aa: CASSRVGGDETQYF; v_call: TRBV5-5; j_call: TRBJ2-5; cdr3_length: 14; clone_size: NA; d_call: TRBD2
cdr3_nt: TGTGCCAGCAGTTTATCGGGACAGGGTAGGACAGATACGCAGTATTTT; cdr3_aa: CASSLSGQGRTDTQYF; v_call: TRBV28; j_call: TRBJ2-3; cdr3_length: 16; clone_size: NA; d_call: TRBD1
cdr3_nt: TGCGCCAGCAGCCAAGGGACAGGCACCGGGGAGCTGTTTTTT; cdr3_aa: CASSQGTGTGELFF; v_call: TRBV5-1; j_call: TRBJ2-2; cdr3_length: 14; clone_size: NA; d_call: TRBD1
cdr3_nt: TGTGCCAGCACAAGGACAGGGGGAGAACTGCGGGGAAACACCATATATTTT; cdr3_aa: CASTRTGGELRGNTIYF; v_call: TRBV5-6; j_call: TRBJ1-3; cdr3_length: 17; clone_size: NA; d_call: TRBD1
cdr3_nt: TGTGCCAGCGAGGGAGCTTTCTTT; cdr3_aa: CASEGAFF; v_call: TRBV12-3/TRBV12-4; j_call: TRBJ1-1; cdr3_length: 8; clone_size: few; d_call: NA
cdr3_nt: TGCGCCAGCAGCCAAGGGTGGGGGGGCCCCGTTTTGTTCTTC; cdr3_aa: CASSQGWGGPVLFF; v_call: TRBV4-1; j_call: TRBJ2-1; cdr3_length: 14; clone_size: once; d_call: NA
cdr3_nt: TGTGCCAGCAGCCGAACGAGCTCTCCCGCCTACAATGAGCAGTTCTTC; cdr3_aa: CASSRTSSPAYNEQFF; v_call: TRBV11-2; j_call: TRBJ2-1; cdr3_length: 16; clone_size: once; d_call: NA
cdr3_nt: TGTGCCAGCAGTTCCGGGACAGGGGGGTTTGGGACTGAAGCTTTCTTT; cdr3_aa: CASSSGTGGFGTEAFF; v_call: TRBV6-5; j_call: TRBJ1-1; cdr3_length: 16; clone_size: NA; d_call: TRBD1
cdr3_nt: TGCGCCAGCAGCCAAGATGTAATAGCGGGAGGTTTTTCCTACGAGCAGTACTTC; cdr3_aa: CASSQDVIAGGFSYEQYF; v_call: TRBV4-3; j_call: TRBJ2-7; cdr3_length: 18; clone_size: NA; d_call: TRBD2
cdr3_nt: TGCGCCAGCAGCCAAGAGACAGCCCGAAGTAACTATGGCTACACCTTC; cdr3_aa: CASSQETARSNYGYTF; v_call: TRBV4-1; j_call: TRBJ1-2; cdr3_length: 16; clone_size: NA; d_call: NA
cdr3_nt: TGTGCCAGCAGCTTAGCGATGGGGGGAGCCAATGAGCAGTTCTTC; cdr3_aa: CASSLAMGGANEQFF; v_call: TRBV7-2; j_call: TRBJ2-1; cdr3_length: 15; clone_size: NA; d_call: NA
cdr3_nt: TGTGCCAGCAGCCGGAGGACAGGGCGACAAGAGACCCAGTACTTC; cdr3_aa: CASSRRTGRQETQYF; v_call: TRBV14; j_call: TRBJ2-5; cdr3_length: 15; clone_size: NA; d_call: TRBD1
cdr3_nt: TGTGCCAGCTCGGGACAGTTCTACAATGAGCAGTTCTTC; cdr3_aa: CASSGQFYNEQFF; v_call: TRBV19; j_call: TRBJ2-1; cdr3_length: 13; clone_size: NA; d_call: TRBD1
cdr3_nt: TGTGCCAGTAAGCAGCGCGGCAGGGGATTTTATAATTCACCCCTCCACTTT; cdr3_aa: CASKQRGRGFYNSPLHF; v_call: TRBV19; j_call: TRBJ1-6; cdr3_length: 17; clone_size: NA; d_call: NA
cdr3_nt: TGTGCCAGCAGCCAAGGAACAAACTATGGCTACACCTTC; cdr3_aa: CASSQGTNYGYTF; v_call: TRBV3-1/TRBV3-2; j_call: TRBJ1-2; cdr3_length: 13; clone_size: NA; d_call: NA
cdr3_nt: TGTGCCACCAGTGATTTAGCAGACAGGGGGCGGGTCAATGAGCAGTTCTTC; cdr3_aa: CATSDLADRGRVNEQFF; v_call: TRBV24-1; j_call: TRBJ2-1; cdr3_length: 17; clone_size: NA; d_call: TRBD1
cdr3_nt: TGCAGCGTCACCGAGAACTATGGCTACACCTTC; cdr3_aa: CSVTENYGYTF; v_call: TRBV29-1; j_call: TRBJ1-2; cdr3_length: 11; clone_size: many; d_call: NA
cdr3_nt: TGTGCCTGGAGTGGGCAGATCTCTAACTATGGCTACACCTTC; cdr3_aa: CAWSGQISNYGYTF; v_call: TRBV30; j_call: TRBJ1-2; cdr3_length: 14; clone_size: NA; d_call: NA
cdr3_nt: TGTGCCGCCCGGCCATGCAAACAGGGAGGGGATGGCTACACCTTC; cdr3_aa: CAARPCKQGGDGYTF; v_call: TRBV21-1; j_call: TRBJ1-2; cdr3_length: 15; clone_size: many; d_call: NA
cdr3_nt: TGTGCCATCAAACCCACTAGCGGGAGTGGGTACGAGCAGTACTTC; cdr3_aa: CAIKPTSGSGYEQYF; v_call: TRBV10-3; j_call: TRBJ2-7; cdr3_length: 15; clone_size: NA; d_call: TRBD2
cdr3_nt: TGTGCCAGCAGCCAAGGAGGGAATAGCAATCAGCCCCAGCATTTT; cdr3_aa: CASSQGGNSNQPQHF; v_call: TRBV3-1/TRBV3-2; j_call: TRBJ1-5; cdr3_length: 15; clone_size: few; d_call: NA
cdr3_nt: TGTGCCAGCAGCTTTAAGGGGTGGCAAGCTTTCTTT; cdr3_aa: CASSFKGWQAFF; v_call: TRBV7-9; j_call: TRBJ1-1; cdr3_length: 12; clone_size: NA; d_call: NA
cdr3_nt: TGTGCCAGCATGCTAGCGGGAGGATACTACAATGAGCAGTTCTTC; cdr3_aa: CASMLAGGYYNEQFF; v_call: TRBV27; j_call: TRBJ2-1; cdr3_length: 15; clone_size: NA; d_call: TRBD2
cdr3_nt: TGTGCCAGCAGTCCCGGGAGGACTTACTACAATGAGCAGTTCTTC; cdr3_aa: CASSPGRTYYNEQFF; v_call: TRBV3-1/TRBV3-2; j_call: TRBJ2-1; cdr3_length: 15; clone_size: NA; d_call: TRBD2
cdr3_nt: TGTGCCAGCAGCTTAGTTGTATTAGCGGGAGTTGCAGATACGCAGTATTTT; cdr3_aa: CASSLVVLAGVADTQYF; v_call: TRBV7-6; j_call: TRBJ2-3; cdr3_length: 17; clone_size: NA; d_call: TRBD2